This TCR beta chain was captured in a study of OX40 agonist ivuxolimab in advanced cancers. Study findings and constraints: Some of the nonresponding patients also showed low levels of normalized T-cell clonal expansion. Expanded clones were, on average, more numerous among CD8+ T cells than CD4+.

About this clone itself: Its antigen remains unknown.

Sequenced by immunoSEQ multiplex PCR; TCRdb stores in-frame clones only, minus some. This table holds over 65,000 clones, roughly 85% found once. V dropped 6 bases and J dropped 7; count of bases not matched to a gene: 8. From germline, CDR1 is ENHRY and CDR2 SYGVKD. The CDR3 has 14 amino acids. The TCR comes from an adult with an advanced solid tumor such as melanoma, head and neck, liver or kidney cancer. The chain employs TRBV10-3 and TRBJ1-4; 7 nucleotides agree with TRBD1. Sample: CD4+ or CD8+ T cells sorted from blood, taken in a trial of the OX40 agonist ivuxolimab. CDR3 residues: CAISPGTATEKLFF. The CDR3, as DNA: TGTGCCATCAGCCCCGGGACAGCCACTGAAAAACTGTTTTTT.